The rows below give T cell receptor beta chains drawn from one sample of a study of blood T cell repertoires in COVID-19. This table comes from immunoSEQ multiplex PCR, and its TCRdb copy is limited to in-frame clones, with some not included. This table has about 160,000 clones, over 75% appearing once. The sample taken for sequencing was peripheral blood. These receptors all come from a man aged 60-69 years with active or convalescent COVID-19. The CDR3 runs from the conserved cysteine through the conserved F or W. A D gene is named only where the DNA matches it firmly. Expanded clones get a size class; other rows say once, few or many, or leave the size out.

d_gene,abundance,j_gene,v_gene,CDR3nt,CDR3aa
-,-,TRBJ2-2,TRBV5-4,TGTGCCACCCAAGGGACTCGAAACACCGGGGAGCTGTTTTTT,CATQGTRNTGELFF
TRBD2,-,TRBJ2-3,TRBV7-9,TGTGCCAGCAGCTCGGGACTAGCGGGCACAGATACGCAGTATTTT,CASSSGLAGTDTQYF
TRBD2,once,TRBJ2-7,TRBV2,TGTGCCAGCAGTGACCGGAGCGGGGCCACCTACGAGCAGTACTTC,CASSDRSGATYEQYF
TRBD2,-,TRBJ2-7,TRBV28,TGTGCCAGCAGTATTATCACTCGAGGACTAGCGGGAGGGTACGAGCAGTACTTC,CASSIITRGLAGGYEQYF
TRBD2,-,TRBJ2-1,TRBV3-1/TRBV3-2,TGTGCCAGCAGCCAGACTAGCGGCTCCTACAATGAGCAGTTCTTC,CASSQTSGSYNEQFF
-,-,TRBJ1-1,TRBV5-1,TGCGCCAGCAGCTTGTTTGGAGGGACGAACACTGAAGCTTTCTTT,CASSLFGGTNTEAFF
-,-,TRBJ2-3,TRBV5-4,TGTGCCAGCAGCTTGAGCGGCCCGGGGGATACGCAGTATTTT,CASSLSGPGDTQYF
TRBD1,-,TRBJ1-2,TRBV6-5,TGTGCCAGCAGTTACACGGACAGGGCTGAGGGGGGCTACACCTTC,CASSYTDRAEGGYTF
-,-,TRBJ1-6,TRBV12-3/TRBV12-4,TGTGCCAGCAGTCTGCGACAGAATTCACCCCTCCACTTT,CASSLRQNSPLHF
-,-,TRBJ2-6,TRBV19,TGTGCCAGTAGTATCCAGGGGACTGGGGCCAACGTCCTGACTTTC,CASSIQGTGANVLTF
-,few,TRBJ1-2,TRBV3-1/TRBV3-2,TGTGCCAGCAGCCAAGCGTGGTCCTCAGGGGCTTCTAACTATGGCTACACCTTC,CASSQAWSSGASNYGYTF
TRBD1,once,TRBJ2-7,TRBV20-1,TGCAGTGCTACTGACAGGGCCTACGAGCAGTACTTC,CSATDRAYEQYF
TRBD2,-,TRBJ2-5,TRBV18,TGTGCCAGCTCACCACCGCGGGAGTACCAAGAGACCCAGTACTTC,CASSPPREYQETQYF
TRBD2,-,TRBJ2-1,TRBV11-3,TGTGCCAGCAGCCCGGGACTAGCGAGCAATGAGCAGTTCTTC,CASSPGLASNEQFF
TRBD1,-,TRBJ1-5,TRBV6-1,TGTGCCAGCAGTGAACCGGGACAGGGGGTAAGTCAGCCCCAGCATTTT,CASSEPGQGVSQPQHF
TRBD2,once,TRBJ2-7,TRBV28,TGTGCCAGCAGTCTAACTAGCGTCGGCTCCTACGAGCAGTACTTC,CASSLTSVGSYEQYF